This T cell receptor (beta chain) was sequenced during a study of molecular identifiers for immune sequencing clone quantification. The germline V gene encodes CDR1 MNHEY and CDR2 SMNVEV (reference sequence). This CDR3 has 15 residues. Deletions cut 8 bases from V and 3 bases from J, with 18 bases between. TCRdb ran MiXCR on the PCR reads and lists one entry per CDR3 protein. Here the sample spans more than 450,000 distinct CDR3 sequences, over 20% being singletons. Sorting recovered naive CD8 T cells on a CD8+CD4-CCR7+CD45RA+ profile. The sequence came from a human donor in good health. Some libraries in this study had Jurkat cell RNA spiked in. V is TRBV27 and J is TRBJ2-3; weak D call: TRBD2 (5 bases). Sequencing was done on a sample of naive CD8+ T cells from blood, with Jurkat cell RNA spiked in. The sample's subset: FACS-sorted CD8+CD4-CCR7+CD45RA+ naive T cells. In DNA, the CDR3 is TGTGCCAGCTCCGACGGCGCTAGCCTAACAGATACGCAGTATTTT. Translated: CASSDGASLTDTQYF.